Here is one T cell receptor beta chain with its context. The sample holds a few counts of this clone. Its cognate antigen has yet to be identified. Base qualities are not at hand, and no much larger clone is one base apart. The sample is drawn from a study of cytomegalovirus exposure and HLA in healthy donors (TCRdb year 2017). With respect to the entire study: An earlier analysis of several hundred of the donors reported roughly 270 Gb of sequence data and approximately 110 million unique TCR beta sequences from 150 million to 200 million T cells. Among the roughly 400 genotyped donors, around 81% belonged to the genetic ancestry cluster associated with self-reported Caucasian donors. Around 330 gigabases of sequencing data and around 80 million unique TCR sequences made up an early release that covered some 640 HLA-typed donors. In an earlier analysis of roughly 600 of the donors, high-throughput TCR beta sequencing was used to judge whether each TCR beta V gene segment behaved as functional or pseudogenic. HLA typing included class I and class II loci at four-digit resolution. The later analysis used no new phenotypic data to find candidate immune exposures, relying instead on TCR beta sequences and their occurrence across donors. A later analysis re-analyzed previously published TCR beta repertoires from 500 to 700 donors and added high-resolution HLA genotyping to study TCR occurrence patterns. A later genetic analysis took genome-wide SNP genotypes for about 65% of the 666 donors and used that subset as a discovery cohort. The study aimed to test whether signatures of past pathogen exposure could be identified by cataloging public T cell receptors. On average, 235,054 unique TCR beta nucleotide sequences were sequenced per donor among 398 genotyped donors of the cohort, with about 17% of those sequences being non-productive. The T cell repertoires of 666 subjects were profiled by immunosequencing and related to cytomegalovirus serostatus. The number of donors typed differed by locus, with about 629-630 for A, B, C, DRB1 and DQB1, around 560 for DQA1, some 570 for DPA1, and 400 to 490 for DPB1. Every discovery cohort repertoire had been produced on one sequencing platform. About five DR-DQ haplotypes were handled as single units for association and clustering, since linkage in the cohort was strong. Donor age, sex, ethnicity and CMV serostatus were collected together with the repertoire data. A separate validation cohort of roughly 110 different subjects was used in addition to the roughly 700-subject first cohort. The study combined high-throughput TCR immunosequencing, statistical association of individual TCRs with disease status, and machine learning to predict cytomegalovirus infection status.

The cohort comprised fewer than 750 healthy bone marrow donors. All cohort members were sampled while nominally healthy, although unrecorded immune exposures were likely present. The donor was CMV seronegative and belonged to the group of 380 or so seronegative cohort members. A peripheral blood sample was collected from each donor, and TCR beta sequencing was performed on peripheral blood mononuclear cells. The Qiagen DNeasy Blood Extraction Kit was used to extract genomic DNA from the blood cell samples. The research as a whole found: Compared with the approximately 670-donor mean, donors in an Asian-associated ancestry cluster had fewer N-insertions in productive TCRs, according to a later genetic analysis. When HLA alleles, especially DR and DQ, strongly co-occurred, TCR associations were difficult to assign to individual alleles. A later analysis found that most CMV-associated TCR beta chains appeared HLA-restricted, with HLA associations seemingly driven largely by CMV exposure. Because some donors lacked HLA typing at each locus, the association tests relied only on the typed subset. In vitro tests confirmed that a few of the cytomegalovirus-associated TCR beta chains recognize cytomegalovirus antigens. The 87-base-pair reads could not distinguish some IMGT-functional V segments, including TRBV6-2 and TRBV6-3, so those segments were excluded. Broadly in line with IMGT annotations, most TCR beta V segments showed up in productive rearrangements about 87% or about 30% of the time in an earlier analysis of roughly 590 of the donors. This cohort had only TCR beta chains sequenced, and the lack of alpha or paired-chain data limited which features could be detected. According to a later analysis, TCR association rates differed among HLA loci, with DRB1 alleles showing the most associated TCRs and HLA-C alleles showing the fewest. Sequencing depth was assumed to be roughly uniform across donors in the presence/absence analyses, though that assumption may not hold. A further reported finding was that TCR beta sequences accurately predicted the HLA-A and HLA-B alleles for most subjects in the first cohort. In a later analysis, several top co-occurrence clusters were reported to appear linked to parvovirus B19, influenza, CMV and Epstein-Barr virus. Linkage disequilibrium might explain the correlated functional status among segregating V segments, but an unknown experimental factor could not be excluded. Specific HLA alleles were associated with over 15,000 TCR beta sequences at a false discovery rate of 0.05 in a later analysis. Immune exposure information for the cohort was limited to CMV serostatus. The classifier was reported to diagnose cytomegalovirus status with high specificity and sensitivity in both the original cohort and the validation cohort. The authors suggested that the approach could potentially be generalized to other disease states and immunological phenotypes. Because counts were too low, roughly 17 rarely observed V segments, including chromosome 9 orphons, were left out of the earlier analysis of 500 to 750 of the donors. Most TCR sequences were observed very rarely across donors, whereas some public TCRs were present in many individuals. In a later genetic analysis, a missense DCLRE1C variant was associated with V-gene and J-gene trimming of TCR beta chains, and the association was replicated in an independent cohort. The study listed approximately 150 TCR beta chains as associated with cytomegalovirus. A cluster of highly shared sequence variants was judged likely to be a technical artifact of the sequencing pipeline. In a later analysis, HLA-associated TCR beta chains showed more clonal expansion and lower generation probabilities than non-associated chains that were equally common.

The CDR3 has 13 amino acids, counting the end cysteine and phenylalanine. Only CDR3 DNA is held: 39 bases, read in frame from base 1. The germline V gene (reference sequence) gives CDR1 as LNHDA and CDR2 as SQIVND. Relative to germline, V is missing 7 bases and J is missing 4 bases, with 4 bases of the junction outside any gene match. Library preparation employed the immunoSEQ multiplex PCR assay. For the multiplex PCR, a mixture combining 60 forward primers for TCR Vbeta segments and 13 reverse primers for TCR Jbeta segments was used. A multiplex PCR assay on genomic DNA amplified the CDR3 region of rearranged TCR beta genes. The amplified TCR beta libraries were sequenced on the Illumina HiSeq System as 87-base-pair reads. As for how the authors treated the data: In a later analysis, 77 million or so unique TCR beta chains were counted across the 500 to 700 repertoires, and approximately 11 million of these chains were shared by at least two donors. To remove PCR and sequencing errors, raw reads were error-corrected and collapsed into unique sequences using a nearest-neighbor algorithm that merged closely related sequences. To assign V, D and J gene segments, CDR3 sequences were aligned to IMGT reference sequences. For a sequence to be retained, at least a six-nucleotide match to both a V gene segment and a J gene segment was required. Rearrangements were called productive when the CDR3 lacked stop codons and stayed in frame with V and J; all others were non-productive. Following IMGT convention, CDR3 was defined as the stretch from the second conserved V-encoded cysteine to the conserved J-encoded phenylalanine. The earlier analysis of 587 of the donors excluded any sequence lacking an unambiguous match to a single V gene segment. In an earlier analysis of approximately 560 of the donors, a V segment was called functional when productive rearrangements were above 56.7%, and segregating when the standard deviation between donors exceeded 5%. A statistical classification framework was built for diagnosing cytomegalovirus status from the catalog of TCR beta chain sequences. V and J gene assignment, in a later analysis, came from comparing TCR nucleotide sequences with IMGT/GENE-DB human TR gene sequences. The TCRdist pipeline was used in a later analysis to assign CDR3 sequences and most-parsimonious VDJ recombination scenarios. In a later analysis, every TCR beta chain was defined by the combination of its CDR3 amino acid sequence and its V-gene family, and reads without a unique V-gene family were dropped. To address suspected cross-contamination and a sequencing artifact, a later analysis removed 450 to 700 highly shared, low-generation-probability nucleotide sequences. For each public chain, a later analysis derived a clonal expansion index from normalized ranks of inferred template counts within each repertoire. Generation probabilities in a later analysis came from a VDJ recombination model fitted to out-of-frame rearrangements, and those results were checked against IGoR. A later analysis scored TCR-TCR, TCR-HLA and TCR-CMV co-occurrence with hypergeometric tests, applying a repertoire-size bias correction to TCR pairs. A later analysis estimated false discovery rates by permuting HLA or CMV assignments 20 times. In a later analysis, co-occurring TCRs were grouped using DBSCAN, with TCRdist sequence similarity added in when clustering inside HLA-allele-positive subsets. Repertoires with fewer than 30,000 or more than 120,000 public chains were left out of co-occurrence clustering, as were four to six repertoires with anomalous nucleotide sharing. This is the immuneACCESS table as TCRdb keeps it, with only in-frame sequences that have V and J called. A part of the clones is gone; compared with another copy, unresolved V genes explain less than half, and the rest is unexplained. V, J and clone size are those of that table, while D and trimming were read from the DNA. The sample has under 150,000 clones on record, 80% of them singletons. The ten largest clones add up to 2.5% to 3% of the sample.

The receptor chain draws on TRBV19 and TRBJ1-5; 7 nucleotides in the junction match TRBD1. The source is a man aged 25-40 years in good health and CMV-seronegative. Sequencing was performed on PBMCs. The CDR3 corresponds to CASNTQGNQPQHF. The base sequence is TGTGCCAGTAACACACAGGGGAATCAGCCCCAGCATTTT.